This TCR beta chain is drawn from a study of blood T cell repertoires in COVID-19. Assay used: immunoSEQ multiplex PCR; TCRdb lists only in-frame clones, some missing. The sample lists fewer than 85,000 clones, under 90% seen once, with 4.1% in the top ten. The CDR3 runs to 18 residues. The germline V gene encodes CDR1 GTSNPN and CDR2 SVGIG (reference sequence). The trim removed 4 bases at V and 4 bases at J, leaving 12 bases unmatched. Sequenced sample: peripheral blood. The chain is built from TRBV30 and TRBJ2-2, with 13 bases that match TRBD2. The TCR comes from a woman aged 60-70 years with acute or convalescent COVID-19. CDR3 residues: CAWNGLAGVPVGTGELFF. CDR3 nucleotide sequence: TGTGCCTGGAATGGACTAGCGGGAGTTCCGGTTGGCACCGGGGAGCTGTTTTTT.